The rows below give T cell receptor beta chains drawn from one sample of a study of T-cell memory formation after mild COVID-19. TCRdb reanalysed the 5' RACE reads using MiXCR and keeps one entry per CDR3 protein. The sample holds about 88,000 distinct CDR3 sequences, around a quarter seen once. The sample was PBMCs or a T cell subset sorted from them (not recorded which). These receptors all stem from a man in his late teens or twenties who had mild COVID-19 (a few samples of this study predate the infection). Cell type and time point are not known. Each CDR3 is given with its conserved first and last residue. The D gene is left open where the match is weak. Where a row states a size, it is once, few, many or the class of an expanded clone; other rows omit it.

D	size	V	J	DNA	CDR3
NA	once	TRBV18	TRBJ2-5	TGTGCCAGCTCACAGCGGGAGACCCAGTACTTC	CASSQRETQYF
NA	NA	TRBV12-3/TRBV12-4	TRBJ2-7	TGTGCCAGTAGTCCGCAGAACCTACCCTACGAGCAGTACTTC	CASSPQNLPYEQYF
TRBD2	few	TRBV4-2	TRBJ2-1	TGTGCCAGCAGCCAAGACGGTCTGATTCGGAGCGGGGGCTTCTCCTACAATGAGCAGTTCTTC	CASSQDGLIRSGGFSYNEQFF
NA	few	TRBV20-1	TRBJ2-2	TGCAGTGCTAGAGTTGCGAACACCGGGGAGCTGTTTTTT	CSARVANTGELFF
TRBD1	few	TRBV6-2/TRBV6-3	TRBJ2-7	TGTGCCAGCAGTTACTCGCAGTCCGGGACAGGGATTGCCTACGAGCAGTACTTC	CASSYSQSGTGIAYEQYF
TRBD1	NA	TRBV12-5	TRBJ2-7	TGTGCTAGTGGTTTCGCGACAGGGTATGAGCAGTACTTC	CASGFATGYEQYF
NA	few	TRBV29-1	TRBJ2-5	TGCAGCGTCGCCAATGTGGGGGAGACCCAGTACTTC	CSVANVGETQYF
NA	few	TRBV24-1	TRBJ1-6	TGTGCCACCCCCCCGATTGGGGGACGGATTAATCCACCCCTCCACTTT	CATPPIGGRINPPLHF
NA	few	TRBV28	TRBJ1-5	TGTGCCAGCAGTTTATCCGGAGGCGGTTTGGAACAGCCCCAGCATTTT	CASSLSGGGLEQPQHF
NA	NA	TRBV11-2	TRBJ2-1	TGTGCCAGCACGCTACTCACAGGGATAGTAAATGAGCAGTTCTTC	CASTLLTGIVNEQFF
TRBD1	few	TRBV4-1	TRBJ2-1	TGCGCCAGCAGCCAAGATGAAGGGACAGATAATGAGCAGTTCTTC	CASSQDEGTDNEQFF
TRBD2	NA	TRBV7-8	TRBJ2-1	TGTGCCAGCAGCTTGGGACTAGCGGGGTACAATGAGCAGTTCTTC	CASSLGLAGYNEQFF
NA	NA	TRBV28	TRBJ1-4	TGTGCCAGCAGTTCACGATGGTCCGAAAAACTGTTTTTT	CASSSRWSEKLFF
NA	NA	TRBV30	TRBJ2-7	TGTGCCTGGCTCCCGACCGATCTAAGGTTTTCCTACGAGCAGTACTTC	CAWLPTDLRFSYEQYF
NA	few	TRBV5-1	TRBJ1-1	TGCGCCAGCAGCCCAAGGGGGTACACTGAAGCTTTCTTT	CASSPRGYTEAFF
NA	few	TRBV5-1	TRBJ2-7	TGCGCCAGCAGCTTGGAGCAGTCCTACGAGCAGTACTTC	CASSLEQSYEQYF
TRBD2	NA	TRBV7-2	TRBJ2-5	TGTGCCAGCAGCTTAGTCGGCGGGGGGCTGGAGACCCAGTACTTC	CASSLVGGGLETQYF
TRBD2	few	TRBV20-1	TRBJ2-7	TGCAGTGCCCGCGGGGGGTCTTCCTACGAGCAGTACTTC	CSARGGSSYEQYF
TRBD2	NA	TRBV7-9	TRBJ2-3	TGTGCCAGCAGCTTAGTGAGCGGGGGCAATACGCAGTATTTT	CASSLVSGGNTQYF
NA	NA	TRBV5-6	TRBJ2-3	TGTGCCAGCAGCTTGTTTTGGTTGGCTAGCGTAAACACAGATACGCAGTATTTT	CASSLFWLASVNTDTQYF
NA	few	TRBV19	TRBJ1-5	TGTGCCAGTAGCATAGGATGGGACCGAAATCAGCCCCAGCATTTT	CASSIGWDRNQPQHF
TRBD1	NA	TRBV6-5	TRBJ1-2	TGTGCCAGCAGTCGACAGGGGTCCTACTATGGCTACACCTTC	CASSRQGSYYGYTF
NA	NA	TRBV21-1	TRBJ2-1	TGTGCCAGCAGCACGGGGGGAGACAGGGTTAAAAATGAGCAGTTCTTC	CASSTGGDRVKNEQFF
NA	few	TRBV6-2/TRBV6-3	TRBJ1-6	TGTGCCAGCAGTTCGGAAGGATTCTATAATTCACCCCTCCACTTT	CASSSEGFYNSPLHF
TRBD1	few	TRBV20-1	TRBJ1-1	TGCAGTGCGAGCCGGGACAGGGATGAAGCTTTCTTT	CSASRDRDEAFF
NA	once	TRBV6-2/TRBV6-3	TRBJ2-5	TGTGCCAGCAACCATCGCACCGGGGAGACCCAGTACTTC	CASNHRTGETQYF
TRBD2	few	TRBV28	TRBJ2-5	TGTGCCAGCAGTACCCCAGCGGGGGGCTACCAAGAGACCCAGTACTTC	CASSTPAGGYQETQYF
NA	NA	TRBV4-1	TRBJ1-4	TGCGCCAGCAGCCTAGTAGGGCTTGCAACTAATGAAAAACTGTTTTTT	CASSLVGLATNEKLFF
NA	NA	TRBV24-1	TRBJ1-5	TGTGCCACCAGTGATTGGGGGCAGCCCCAGCATTTT	CATSDWGQPQHF